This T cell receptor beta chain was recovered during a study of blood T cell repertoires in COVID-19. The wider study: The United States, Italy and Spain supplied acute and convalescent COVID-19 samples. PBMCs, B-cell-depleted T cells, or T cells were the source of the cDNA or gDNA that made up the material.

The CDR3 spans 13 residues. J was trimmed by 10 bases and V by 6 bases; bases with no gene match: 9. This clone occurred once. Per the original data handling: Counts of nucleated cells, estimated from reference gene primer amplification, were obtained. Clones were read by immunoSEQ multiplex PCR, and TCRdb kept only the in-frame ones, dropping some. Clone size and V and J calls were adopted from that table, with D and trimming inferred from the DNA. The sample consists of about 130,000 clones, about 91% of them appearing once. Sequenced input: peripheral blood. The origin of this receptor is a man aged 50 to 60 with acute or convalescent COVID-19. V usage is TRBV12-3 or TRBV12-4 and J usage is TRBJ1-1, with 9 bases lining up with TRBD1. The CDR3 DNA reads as TGTGCCAGCAGGCCCACAGGGGGCCGTTCAGCTTTCTTT. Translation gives CASRPTGGRSAFF.